Shown below are 22 T cell receptor beta chains from a single sample sequenced in a study of neurological immune-mediated disorders. TCRdb reprocessed the 5' RACE reads via MiXCR and lists one record per CDR3 protein. Of 55,000 to 75,000 distinct CDR3 sequences listed, 4% to 6% are singletons. Sequenced: PBMCs. The receptors come from a woman in her 30s with multiple sclerosis.

This clonotype has at least ten counts. The chain's CDR3 is CASSLVEDGYTF. The CDR3 nucleotides read TGTGCCAGCAGCTTGGTTGAAGATGGCTACACCTTC. V usage is TRBV5-5 and J usage is TRBJ1-2; D ambiguous. From germline, CDR1 is SGHKS and CDR2 YYEKEE (reference sequence). The CDR3 has 12 amino acids. V shed 0 bases and J shed 6 bases, with 6 bases lying between them.

This clonotype was observed a handful of times. The chain recombines TRBV7-8 with TRBJ1-2; D gene uncertain. CDR1 is SGHVS and CDR2 is FQNEAQ in the germline V gene. Trimming took off 1 base at V and 4 bases at J, with 10 bases between the two ends. The CDR3 totals 14 residues. DNA of the CDR3: TGTGCCAGCAGCTTAGTACAAAAGGGCTATGGCTACACCTTC. It translates to CASSLVQKGYGYTF. Using reference TRBV7-8 and TRBJ1-2 for the parts outside the CDR3, the full variable domain is GAGVSQSPRYKVAKRGQDVALRCDPISGHVSLFWYQQALGQGPEFLTYFQNEAQLDKSGLPSDRFFAERPEGSVSTLKIQRTQQEDSAVYLCASSLVQKGYGYTFGSGTRLTVV.

This clonotype was counted at least ten times. V and J are TRBV30 and TRBJ2-1, with TRBD2 matching over 7 bases. V lost 4 bases, J lost 5 bases, and 11 bases stayed unmatched. The CDR3 extends over 15 amino acids. CDR1 GTSNPN and CDR2 SVGIG come from the germline V gene (reference sequence). The CDR3 sequence: CAWTPLRDYHNEQFF. CDR3 DNA sequence: TGTGCCTGGACCCCCCTCCGGGACTACCACAATGAGCAGTTCTTC.

This clonotype was detected many times. V gene TRBV5-1 combines with J gene TRBJ2-7; no firm D call. From germline, CDR1 is SGHRS and CDR2 YFSETQ. Trimming left V 5 bases short and J 3 bases short, with 6 bases between. The CDR3 runs 11 residues. The CDR3 sequence: CASRVSYEQYF. CDR3 nucleotide sequence: TGCGCCAGCAGGGTAAGCTACGAGCAGTACTTC.

The chain joins TRBV20-1 to TRBJ2-1; 14 positions match TRBD2. The CDR3 spans 16 residues. V trimming: 5 bases; J trimming: 1 base; junction bases outside the gene matches: 4. CDR1 and CDR2 from the germline V gene are DFQATT and SNEGSKA (reference sequence). This CDR3 is CSAWTSGGPSYNEQFF. Written as DNA, the CDR3 is TGCAGTGCTTGGACTAGCGGGGGGCCGTCCTACAATGAGCAGTTCTTC.

With respect to this clonotype: Sequence at one end of the junction differs from germline and may be a read error. The chain has TRBV6-6 and TRBJ2-1; D uncertain. CDR1 and CDR2 from the germline V gene are MNHNY and SVGAGI (reference sequence). The CDR3 totals 11 residues. The CDR3 is CANSYEREQFF. The CDR3 nucleotides are TGTGCCAACAGTTACGAGAGAGAGCAGTTCTTC.

This clonotype was detected ten times or more. The rearrangement links TRBV7-2 to TRBJ2-1, with TRBD2 identical over 12 bases. Losses at the gene ends were 7 bases for V and 6 bases for J; bases not matched to a gene: 16. The CDR3 contains 18 residues. Germline CDR1 is SGHTA and CDR2 is FQGNSA. DNA of the CDR3: TGTGCCAGCACCCGTCGAGGGGCTAGCGGGGGGGCCGCCAATGAGCAGTTCTTC. It codes for CASTRRGASGGAANEQFF.

This clonotype was detected ten times or more. At one boundary the junction diverges from the germline segment, which might be a read error. This chain joins TRBV10-2 and TRBJ1-6; no reliable D call. The germline gives CDR1 WSHSY, CDR2 SAAADI. The CDR3 sequence is 15 residues long. The CDR3 bases are TGCGCCAGCAGCCCCGACGGGGATCCGGGTTCACCCCTCAACTTT. This sequence encodes CASSPDGDPGSPLNF.

This clonotype was counted ten times or more. The rearrangement uses TRBV20-1 and TRBJ2-5, with TRBD1 matching 7 bases. The trim removed 5 bases at V and 2 bases at J, leaving 17 bases unmatched. Germline V CDR1 and CDR2: DFQATT, SNEGSKA (reference sequence). The CDR3 is 17 amino acids. The CDR3 DNA sequence: TGCAGTGCTCTCATCCTGGGCACCCAACAGGGGCAAGAGACCCAGTACTTC. Protein: CSALILGTQQGQETQYF.

This clonotype was found many times. V and J are TRBV11-2 and TRBJ1-2; TRBD1 agrees at 7 bases. The V gene's germline CDR1 is SGHAT and CDR2 FQNNGV. The CDR3 is made up of 14 amino acids. With 5 bases clipped from V and 2 bases from J, the junction kept 5 bases outside the gene matches. The CDR3 bases are TGTGCCAGCAGCCCACCGGGACAGAACTATGGCTACACCTTC. As protein: CASSPPGQNYGYTF. The whole variable domain, filled in from reference TRBV11-2 and TRBJ1-2, reads EAGVAQSPRYKIIEKRQSVAFWCNPISGHATLYWYQQILGQGPKLLIQFQNNGVVDDSQLPKDRFSAERLKGVDSTLKIQPAKLEDSAVYLCASSPPGQNYGYTFGSGTRLTVV.

This clonotype was counted at least ten times. V gene TRBV18 combines with J gene TRBJ1-2; D call uncertain. V lost 4 bases, J lost 1 base, and 4 bases lay in between. Per the germline V gene, CDR1 is KGHSH and CDR2 is LQKENI. The CDR3 contains 12 residues. The CDR3 spells CASSRVNYGYTF. The DNA for the CDR3 is TGTGCCAGCTCACGGGTTAACTATGGCTACACCTTC.

This clonotype was seen many times. The J gene is TRBJ2-3, the V gene TRBV12-3 or TRBV12-4, with D hard to call. The CDR3 runs 15 residues. The V end lost 7 bases, the J end lost 0 bases, and 14 bases lay between the germline ends. This CDR3 reads CASKLWDSSTDTQYF. The CDR3 nucleotides read TGTGCCAGCAAATTATGGGATTCAAGCACAGATACGCAGTATTTT.

This clonotype has ten or more counts. The chain has TRBV3-1 and TRBJ2-7; a weak D match, TRBD2 (6 bases). CDR1 is LGHDT and CDR2 is YNNKEL in the germline V gene (reference sequence). This CDR3 comprises 20 residues. V dropped 2 bases and J dropped 2 bases, with 28 bases sitting between them. The CDR3, as DNA: TGTGCCAGCAGCCAAACGGGGAGCGCTCGGGACTTCCTGACACCCTACGAGCAGTACTTC. Encoded protein: CASSQTGSARDFLTPYEQYF.

This clonotype was picked up many times. V and J are TRBV7-3 and TRBJ1-2, with D tentatively TRBD1 (6 bases). CDR3 length equals 13 residues. The V end lost 4 bases, the J end lost 9 bases, and 15 bases lay between the germline ends. Germline CDR1 SGHTA, CDR2 FQGTGA. CDR3 bases: TGTGCCAGCAGCTCAGACAGGCCTCGTAGCTACACCTTC. Translation gives CASSSDRPRSYTF.

There are a few counts of this clonotype. For the CDR3, the DNA is TGTGCCAGCAGCTTACTAGCGGGGGGGATTGGTACGCAGTATTTT. It encodes CASSLLAGGIGTQYF. The chain uses TRBV7-2 and TRBJ2-3, with 12 bases identical to TRBD2. Germline lookup yields CDR1 SGHTA and CDR2 FQGNSA. V lost 2 bases to trimming and J lost 8 bases; unmatched junction nucleotides: 5. The CDR3 loop spans 15 amino acids.

On this clonotype itself: This clone may be a read error of a much larger clone one base away. CDR3 coding DNA: TGTGCCAGCAGCCCCCAACTAGGAGACTTTGGCTACACCTTC. Its protein is CASSPQLGDFGYTF. The V call is TRBV7-8, the J call TRBJ1-2; D not certain. The CDR3 is 14 residues long. Germline V gives CDR1 SGHVS, CDR2 FQNEAQ. Deletions cut 5 bases from V and 7 bases from J, with 17 bases between.

This clonotype appeared many times. The chain uses TRBV5-1 and TRBJ2-5; 7 positions agree with TRBD2. V trimming: 0 bases; J trimming: 4 bases; junction bases outside the gene matches: 3. Germline CDR1 reads SGHRS; CDR2 reads YFSETQ. This CDR3 is 14 amino acids long. CDR3 sequence (DNA): TGCGCCAGCAGCTTGGATACTAGCGCAGAGACCCAGTACTTC. Its translation is CASSLDTSAETQYF.

This clonotype appeared many times. The chain joins TRBV7-2 to TRBJ2-7; D uncertain. The CDR3 runs to 14 residues. The germline V gene has CDR1 SGHTA and CDR2 FQGNSA. Trimming took off 1 base at V and 5 bases at J, with 12 bases between the two ends. DNA of the CDR3: TGTGCCAGCAGCTTAGAGTTTCAGAGCAACGAGCAGTACTTC. Amino acids: CASSLEFQSNEQYF.

This clonotype was observed at least ten times. This rearrangement joins TRBV6-1 to TRBJ2-7; D may be TRBD2 (5 bases). Trimming stripped 8 bases from V and 6 bases from J, with 20 bases between. Germline V gene data show CDR1 as MNHNS and CDR2 as SASEGT. This CDR3 has 14 residues. The DNA for the CDR3 is TGTGCCAGCGCAATAGGACTGAAAATTTCCGAGCAGTACTTC. This gives the protein CASAIGLKISEQYF.

This clonotype was counted many times. One end of the junction varies from germline; a read error may be responsible. V usage is TRBV20-1 and J usage is TRBJ1-6; 8 positions match TRBD1. This CDR3 is built from 15 residues. Germline-derived CDR1 and CDR2 are DFQATT and SNEGSKA (reference sequence). The CDR3 region has the DNA TGCAGTGCTAGAGACGGGACAGGAAATAATTCACCCCTCAACTTT. Translating gives CSARDGTGNNSPLNF.

In this sample, this clonotype turned up many times. This chain uses TRBV5-1 with TRBJ2-7, with a weak D call TRBD1 (6 bases). Between the trimmed V and J ends, which lost 3 bases and 2 bases, there was a span of 6 bases. Germline V gives CDR1 SGHRS, CDR2 YFSETQ. The CDR3 sequence is 12 residues long. CDR3 sequence reads: CASSWDTYEQYF. Written as DNA, the CDR3 is TGCGCCAGCAGCTGGGACACCTACGAGCAGTACTTC.

This clonotype was counted ten times or more. Its ends do not fully match the called genes, so a read error is possible. The chain uses TRBV20-1 and TRBJ1-6, with D perhaps matching TRBD1 (6 bases). This CDR3 region has 13 residues. CDR1 DFQATT and CDR2 SNEGSKA come from the germline V gene (reference sequence). CDR3 region: CSARQGTNSPLNF. CDR3 coding DNA: TGCAGTGCTAGACAGGGGACGAATTCACCCCTCAACTTT.